This TCR beta chain is drawn from a study of beta chain features in type 1 diabetes. As every portion of the isolated RNA was reverse transcribed, the sequencing read expressed TCRB transcripts. Sequenced naive, central memory and regulatory T cell samples produced an average of around 3.8 million reads. Using immunoSEQ multiplex PCR, the repertoire was profiled, and TCRdb retains in-frame clones only, with some absent. The sample contains some 160,000 clones, 8.5% to 10% of which appear only once. Purity (above 98%) was reached by all sorted populations. Whole-study results and caveats: Shorter TCRB CDR3s, moderately but significantly so, were found in Type 1 diabetes patients in all four CD4+ subsets.

In germline, CDR1 is GTSNPN, CDR2 SVGIG (reference sequence). V was pared by 5 bases and J by 7 bases, with 8 bases of the junction left unmatched. This CDR3 is built from 14 residues. Note on this clone: The antigen is not known.

The sequence came from a woman aged 30 to 39 with type 1 diabetes. The chain has TRBV30 and TRBJ2-1; 10 bases fit TRBD2. Sequencing input: central memory CD4+ T cells from blood. The CDR3 DNA reads TGTGCCTGGCAACTAGCGGGATATGCGAATGAGCAGTTCTTC. Translated: CAWQLAGYANEQFF.